The 16 T cell receptor beta chains below come from one sample, sequenced in a study of tumor T cells in aggressive B-cell lymphoma. The method was immunoSEQ multiplex PCR; TCRdb's version includes in-frame clones alone and lacks a portion of them. The table records 800 to 1,100 clones, over 90% of them present only once. Sequenced: tumor tissue. Receptors originate from an adult with diffuse large B cell lymphoma.

The rearrangement uses TRBV7-6 and TRBJ2-5; 10 positions agree with TRBD1. The CDR3 is 15 residues long. CDR1 is SGHVS and CDR2 is FNYEAQ in the germline V gene. J was trimmed by 4 bases and V by 4 bases; bases with no gene match: 6. CDR3 amino acids: CASSSGTGAAETQYF. The CDR3 DNA is TGTGCCAGCAGCTCCGGGACAGGGGCCGCAGAGACCCAGTACTTC.

This rearrangement joins TRBV9 to TRBJ1-2; TRBD1 matches 11 bases. Per the germline V gene, CDR1 is SGDLS and CDR2 is YYNGEE. The V segment lost 3 bases and the J segment 5 bases; nucleotides outside the gene matches: 3. The length of the CDR3 is 14 residues. The CDR3 loop is CASSGGTGGYGYTF. In DNA form, the CDR3 reads TGTGCCAGCAGCGGTGGGACAGGGGGATATGGCTACACCTTC.

The chain couples TRBV18 to TRBJ1-1, with TRBD1 matching over 8 bases. CDR3 length: 14 amino acids. The trim removed 3 bases at V and 3 bases at J, leaving 3 bases unmatched. Per germline, CDR1 KGHSH and CDR2 LQKENI. The chain's CDR3 is CASSPDRGYTEAFF. The CDR3, as DNA: TGTGCCAGCTCACCCGACAGGGGTTACACTGAAGCTTTCTTT.

The J gene is TRBJ2-5, the V gene TRBV6-1; TRBD1 matches at 7 bases. Germline CDR1 reads MNHNS; CDR2 reads SASEGT. This CDR3 spans 17 amino acids. With 4 bases clipped from V and 4 bases from J, the junction kept 15 bases outside the gene matches. The CDR3 spells CASSAAWGRGTVETQYF. In DNA, the CDR3 is TGTGCCAGCAGTGCAGCGTGGGGCAGGGGGACCGTAGAGACCCAGTACTTC.

The chain recombines TRBV6-6 with TRBJ1-2; the match to TRBD1 covers 7 bases. With V trimmed by 11 bases and J by 6 bases, 12 bases remained unmatched. This CDR3 contains 13 residues. The V gene's germline CDR1 is MNHNY and CDR2 SVGAGI (reference sequence). The CDR3 DNA is TGTGCCGTCCACTCCCCAGGGGGAGATGGCTACACCTTC. It yields the protein CAVHSPGGDGYTF.

V and J are TRBV6-5 and TRBJ1-2; 9 bases line up with TRBD1. V lost 4 bases and J lost 2; bases outside the gene matches: 8. This CDR3 contains 16 residues. The V gene's germline CDR1 is MNHEY and CDR2 SVGAGI. CDR3 amino acids: CASSSPLQGANYGYTF. CDR3 sequence (DNA): TGTGCCAGCAGTTCACCCCTACAGGGGGCAAACTATGGCTACACCTTC.

CDR3 protein: CSVAASAYEQFF. The CDR3 DNA reads TGCAGCGTTGCCGCTAGTGCCTATGAGCAGTTCTTC. The gene calls are TRBV29-1 and TRBJ2-1; D ambiguous. Trimming took off 4 bases at V and 8 bases at J, with 12 bases between the two ends. The CDR3 loop spans 12 amino acids. The germline V gene encodes CDR1 SQVTM and CDR2 ANQGSEA.

The chain has TRBV4-2 and TRBJ2-2, with D possibly TRBD1 on 5 matching bases. Germline V lookup: CDR1 LGHNA, CDR2 YNFKEQ. The CDR3 length is 19 residues. V lost 1 base to trimming and J lost 1 base, with 19 bases between them. CDR3 sequence (DNA): TGTGCCAGCAGCCAAGGAGCTGCGACAGACTCGCTGAACACCGGGGAGCTGTTTTTT. Its protein product is CASSQGAATDSLNTGELFF.

This clone was detected only a few times. The chain links TRBV2 to TRBJ1-1; D remains unclear. V lost 8 bases and J 2 bases, leaving 15 bases between the germline ends. The CDR3 has 14 amino acids. Germline V gene data show CDR1 as SNHLY and CDR2 as FYNNEI. CDR3 DNA: TGTGCCAGCCTATTGCTCCCAGGAAACACTGAAGCTTTCTTT. Its translation is CASLLLPGNTEAFF.

The chain carries TRBV30 and TRBJ2-1; 8 bases agree with TRBD2. CDR1 and CDR2 from the germline V gene are GTSNPN and SVGIG (reference sequence). V gave up 5 bases and J gave up 4 bases; unmatched junction bases: 7. The CDR3 consists of 14 residues. DNA of the CDR3: TGTGCCTGGGTCCGGGAGGGCCGGTACAATGAGCAGTTCTTC. Protein: CAWVREGRYNEQFF.

The rearrangement joins TRBV6-6 to TRBJ2-3; D remains ambiguous. This CDR3 is 13 amino acids long. The germline V and J ends were trimmed by 8 bases and 4 bases, with 13 bases remaining between them. Germline CDR1 reads MNHNY; CDR2 reads SVGAGI (reference sequence). The DNA of the CDR3 is TGTGCCAGCGGGCTAAGCCACGCAGATACGCAGTATTTT. Its translation is CASGLSHADTQYF.

As to this clone: A junction end diverges from the germline sequence, so it may reflect a read error. The chain has TRBV19 and TRBJ1-2, with D tentatively TRBD1 (5 bases). Germline lookup yields CDR1 LNHDA and CDR2 SQIVND (reference sequence). The CDR3 is made up of 16 amino acids. CDR3 coding DNA: TGTGTCAGTAGTATAGTCGCCGGAAGAGACAGCTATGGCTACACCTTC. The encoded protein is CVSSIVAGRDSYGYTF. Full variable domain (remainder filled in from reference TRBV19 and TRBJ1-2): DGGITQSPKYLFRKEGQNVTLSCEQNLNHDAMYWYRQDPGQGLRLIYYSQIVNDFQKGDIAEGYSVSREKKESFPLTVTSAQKNPTAFYLCVSSIVAGRDSYGYTFGSGTRLTVV.

The chain's CDR3 is CSVETRVYGYTF. In nucleotides, the CDR3 is TGCAGCGTTGAAACCAGGGTCTATGGCTACACCTTC. This chain uses TRBV29-1 with TRBJ1-2, with TRBD1 as a possible D gene (5 bases). With 2 bases removed from V and 4 bases from J, the gap between germline ends came to 8 bases. The length of the CDR3 is 12 residues. Germline V gene sequence: CDR1 SQVTM, CDR2 ANQGSEA.

This rearrangement joins TRBV29-1 to TRBJ2-2, with TRBD2 matching over 8 bases. There are 17 residues in the CDR3. Germline V CDR1 and CDR2: SQVTM, ANQGSEA. V lost 3 bases, J lost 1 base, and 10 bases stayed unmatched. CDR3 sequence reads: CSVEGPAGGMNTGELFF. CDR3 nucleotides: TGCAGCGTTGAGGGTCCGGCGGGAGGTATGAACACCGGGGAGCTGTTTTTT.

V usage is TRBV5-1 and J usage is TRBJ2-7; 12 positions match TRBD1. Germline CDR1 is SGHRS and CDR2 is YFSETQ. This CDR3 is built from 23 residues. V was pared by 1 base and J by 4 bases, with 27 bases of the junction left unmatched. CDR3 DNA: TGCGCCAGCAGCTTGCCAACCTCCGGGACAGGGGGCGCGGCTAGCGGGAGTTATTACGAGCAGTACTTC. As protein: CASSLPTSGTGGAASGSYYEQYF.

This clone was seen more than once but under ten times. The CDR3 protein is CASKVVEGASEKLFF. CDR3 coding DNA: TGTGCCAGTAAAGTGGTTGAGGGGGCGAGTGAAAAACTGTTTTTT. The chain recombines TRBV19 with TRBJ1-4, with 7 bases lining up with TRBD1. The V gene end was trimmed by 7 bases and the J gene end by 7 bases; junction bases not matched to a gene: 12. The CDR3 spans 15 residues. The germline CDR1 and CDR2 sequences are LNHDA and SQIVND (reference sequence).